This entry features one TCR beta chain sequence. This sample was taken from a study of cytomegalovirus exposure and HLA in healthy donors. A multiplex PCR was run with 60 Vbeta primers and 13 Jbeta primers. Sequencing was performed with immunoSEQ multiplex PCR; in TCRdb, only in-frame clones are kept and a portion is missing. The sample has about 200,000 clones, about 79% seen once. The length of the CDR3 is 18 residues. V dropped 1 base and J dropped 2 bases, with 18 bases sitting between them. CDR1 LNHNV and CDR2 YYDKDF come from the germline V gene (reference sequence). The sequencing sample was made of PBMCs. The TCR sequence derives from a man between 18 and 29 years old in good health and CMV-seronegative. The V gene is TRBV15, the J gene TRBJ2-4; possible D gene TRBD1, 6 bases. The DNA of the CDR3 is TGTGCCACCAGCAGAGCCTCATGGACAGAGCGGTCCAAAAACATTCAGTACTTC. Translated: CATSRASWTERSKNIQYF.